This TCR beta chain is drawn from a study of T cells in Graves' hyperthyroidism and ophthalmopathy. Overall study results and limits: Most expanded thyroid clonotypes above 0.001 recurred in blood.

This clonotype was picked up many times. The antigen is not known. Germline V CDR1 and CDR2: SEHNR, FQNEAQ (reference sequence). Trimming removed 4 bases from V and 2 bases from J, with 8 bases in between. This CDR3 contains 13 residues. The TCR beta CDR3 regions underwent amplification using RNA transcripts as the source. An initial round of RT-PCR targeting the TCR CDR3 relied on the HTBI primer set. TCRdb independently ran MiXCR on the multiplex PCR reads; one entry per CDR3 protein. The top ten clones hold less than 20% of a sample with more than 300,000 distinct CDR3 sequences, approximately 14% of them seen once.

The chain recombines TRBV7-9 with TRBJ1-2, with no clear D. Sequenced input: blood. The sequence was obtained from a woman aged 25-40 years with Graves' ophthalmopathy. The CDR3 is CASSYSTNYGYTF. CDR3 nucleotides: TGTGCCAGCAGCTACTCCACAAACTATGGCTACACCTTC. Using reference TRBV7-9 and TRBJ1-2 for the parts outside the CDR3, the full variable domain is DTGVSQNPRHKITKRGQNVTFRCDPISEHNRLYWYRQTLGQGPEFLTYFQNEAQLEKSRLLSDRFSAERPKGSFSTLEIQRTEQGDSAMYLCASSYSTNYGYTFGSGTRLTVV.